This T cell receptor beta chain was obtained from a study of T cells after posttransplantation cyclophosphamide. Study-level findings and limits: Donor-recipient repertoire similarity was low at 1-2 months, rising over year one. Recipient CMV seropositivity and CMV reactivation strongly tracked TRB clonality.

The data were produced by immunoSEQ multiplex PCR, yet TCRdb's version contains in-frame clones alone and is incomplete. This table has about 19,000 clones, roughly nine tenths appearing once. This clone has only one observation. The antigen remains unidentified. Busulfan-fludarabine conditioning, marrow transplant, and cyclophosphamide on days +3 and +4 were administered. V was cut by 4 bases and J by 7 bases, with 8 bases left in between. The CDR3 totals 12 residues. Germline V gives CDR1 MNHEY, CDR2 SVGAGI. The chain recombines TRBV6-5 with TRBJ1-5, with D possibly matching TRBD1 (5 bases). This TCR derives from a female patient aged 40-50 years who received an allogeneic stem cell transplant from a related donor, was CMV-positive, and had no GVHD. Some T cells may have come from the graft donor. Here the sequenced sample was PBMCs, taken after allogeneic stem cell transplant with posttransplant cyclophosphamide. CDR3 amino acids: CASSSGGQPQHF. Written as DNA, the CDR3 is TGTGCCAGCAGTTCTGGGGGGCAGCCCCAGCATTTT.